Listed below are T cell receptor beta chains from one sample, sequenced in a study of T-cell reconstitution after alpha-beta-depleted transplantation in children. TCRdb reprocessed the PCR reads via MiXCR and lists one record per CDR3 protein. The sample has some 300,000 distinct CDR3 sequences, around 9.1% seen once. Sample: PBMCs, taken before TCRalphabeta/CD19-depleted stem cell transplant. The origin of the receptors is a boy in the first two years of life with acute myeloid leukemia, due to receive a stem cell transplant. CDR3s include the opening cysteine and the closing phenylalanine or tryptophan. D genes are given only for firm matches. Clone size is shown for a subset of rows, as once, few, many or a class of expanded clone.

abundance	j_gene	d_gene	len	v_gene	CDR3nt	CDR3aa
many	TRBJ2-7	TRBD1	15	TRBV6-2/TRBV6-3	TGTGCCAGCACCGGGACAGAAAACCTACTCTACGAGCAGTACTTC	CASTGTENLLYEQYF
few	TRBJ2-7	TRBD2	14	TRBV20-1	TGCAGTGCTGGGATGGGCGGGGGGGCCAACGAGCAGTACTTC	CSAGMGGGANEQYF
many	TRBJ2-7	TRBD1	16	TRBV12-3/TRBV12-4	TGTGCCAGCAGTCCTCCTAGACAGGGGAAAGTGAACGAGCAGTACTTC	CASSPPRQGKVNEQYF
many	TRBJ2-1	TRBD2	14	TRBV7-2	TGTGCCAGCAGCAATAGCGGGGGGGCCAATGAGCAGTTCTTC	CASSNSGGANEQFF
many	TRBJ2-3	TRBD1	17	TRBV20-1	TGCAGTGCTAGGGCAAATCGGGACAGGGGAGAAGCAGATACGCAGTATTTT	CSARANRDRGEADTQYF
many	TRBJ1-2	.	14	TRBV6-5	TGTGCCAGCAGTTACTCTTGGGGGGCTTATGGCTACACCTTC	CASSYSWGAYGYTF
.	TRBJ1-2	.	13	TRBV4-2	TGTGCCAGCAGCGATGGGCGCCGCTATGGCTACACCTTC	CASSDGRRYGYTF
many	TRBJ2-2	TRBD1	17	TRBV15	TGTGCCACCAGCAGAGTGATGGGGACAGCGAACACCGGGGAGCTGTTTTTT	CATSRVMGTANTGELFF
many	TRBJ2-7	TRBD1	16	TRBV7-6	TGTGCCAGCAGCTTACTTGGGACAGGGTTCTCCTACGAGCAGTACTTC	CASSLLGTGFSYEQYF
many	TRBJ2-1	TRBD2	15	TRBV7-3	TGTGCCAGCAGCCAGAGCGGGGGGGCCTACAATGAGCAGTTCTTC	CASSQSGGAYNEQFF
many	TRBJ2-2	.	14	TRBV20-1	TGCAGTGCTAGACGCGGCAGTCCCACCGGGGAGCTGTTTTTT	CSARRGSPTGELFF
many	TRBJ2-2	.	16	TRBV20-1	TGCAGTGCTAGAGACGTAAGGCTAGGGAACACCGGGGAGCTGTTTTTT	CSARDVRLGNTGELFF
few	TRBJ2-1	.	17	TRBV3-1	TGTGCCAGCAGCCCCAAAGGCGGGGACACCTATTCAGATGAGCAGTTCTTC	CASSPKGGDTYSDEQFF
many	TRBJ1-1	.	14	TRBV9	TGTGCCAGCAGCGTAGATCCGCTGAACACTGAAGCTTTCTTT	CASSVDPLNTEAFF
many	TRBJ2-6	TRBD1	18	TRBV5-1	TGCGCCAGCAGCTCAAGTCCCGGGACAGGATCTGGGGCCAACGTCCTGACTTTC	CASSSSPGTGSGANVLTF
many	TRBJ2-3	TRBD2	14	TRBV7-2	TGTGCCAGCAGGACTAGCGTGAGCACAGATACGCAGTATTTT	CASRTSVSTDTQYF
many	TRBJ1-1	.	17	TRBV18	TGTGCCAGCTCACCAACGGGCCTTCGGCCCATGAACACTGAAGCTTTCTTT	CASSPTGLRPMNTEAFF
many	TRBJ2-1	.	14	TRBV28	TGTGCCAGCAGTTTTCGGGGTTTAAGCACTGAGCAGTTCTTC	CASSFRGLSTEQFF
few	TRBJ2-5	TRBD2	14	TRBV7-3	TGTGCCAGCAGCTTAGCGGGGGGGCAATCGACCCAGTACTTC	CASSLAGGQSTQYF
many	TRBJ2-3	TRBD2	18	TRBV7-9	TGTGCCAGCAGCTCGCCGGGACTAGCGGGGGGTAGCACAGATACGCAGTATTTT	CASSSPGLAGGSTDTQYF
many	TRBJ2-3	.	15	TRBV10-3	TGTGCCATCAGTGAGTTGGCAGGCAGCACAGATACGCAGTATTTT	CAISELAGSTDTQYF
many	TRBJ2-1	.	17	TRBV28	TGTGCCAGCAGTCCCCCGCGGCAGGGCTTCTCCTACAATGAGCAGTTCTTC	CASSPPRQGFSYNEQFF
many	TRBJ2-6	.	15	TRBV6-5	TGTGCCAGCAGTTACCGCGGAGCTGGGGCCAACGTCCTGACTTTC	CASSYRGAGANVLTF
many	TRBJ2-1	TRBD2	13	TRBV12-3/TRBV12-4	TGTGCCAGCCGTAGCGGGACCTACAATGAGCAGTTCTTC	CASRSGTYNEQFF
many	TRBJ2-7	TRBD2	14	TRBV12-3/TRBV12-4	TGTGCCAGCAGTCGACTAGCCCTCTCCTACGAGCAGTACTTC	CASSRLALSYEQYF
many	TRBJ2-2	.	14	TRBV28	TGTGCCAGCAGTTCAACGGGGAGCACCGGGGAGCTGTTTTTT	CASSSTGSTGELFF
many	TRBJ1-5	TRBD1	15	TRBV12-3/TRBV12-4	TGTGCCAGCAGCTCTGGACAGGAAGTATTTCAGCCCCAGCATTTT	CASSSGQEVFQPQHF
many	TRBJ2-7	TRBD1	17	TRBV10-3	TGTGCCATCAGTAACCGATGGGGGACAGGGCCCCTCGAGGAGCAGTACTTC	CAISNRWGTGPLEEQYF
many	TRBJ2-4	.	18	TRBV11-1	TGTGCCAGCAGCTCGGGGATATGGGACCCGTTAGCCAAAAACATTCAGTACTTC	CASSSGIWDPLAKNIQYF
few	TRBJ2-7	.	20	TRBV7-3	TGTGCCAGCAGCCCTTGGTTACGGGACGTATGCCACCCCAGCTCCTACGAGCAGTACTTC	CASSPWLRDVCHPSSYEQYF
many	TRBJ2-7	TRBD1	16	TRBV27	TGTGCCAGCAGTTTGATACCCGGGACAGCCTCCTACGAGCAGTACTTC	CASSLIPGTASYEQYF
many	TRBJ2-1	.	15	TRBV12-5	TGTGCTAGTGGTTTGGCGGGAAGCTCCTACAATGAGCAGTTCTTC	CASGLAGSSYNEQFF
.	TRBJ2-3	.	14	TRBV5-1	TGCGCCAGCCATAACAGGTTAAGCACAGATACGCAGTATTTT	CASHNRLSTDTQYF
many	TRBJ2-5	TRBD1	15	TRBV24-1	TGTGCCACCAGTGATCAACAGGGGTTGGGAGAGACCCAGTACTTC	CATSDQQGLGETQYF
.	TRBJ2-2	TRBD2	16	TRBV7-2	TGTGCCAGCAAGCTCGCTCGGGGGGGCGACACCGGGGAGCTGTTTTTT	CASKLARGGDTGELFF
many	TRBJ1-4	TRBD1	14	TRBV5-5	TGTGCCAGCAGCCTCGACAGGGCTAATGAAAAACTGTTTTTT	CASSLDRANEKLFF
many	TRBJ2-3	.	11	TRBV12-3/TRBV12-4	TGTGCCAGCAGTTTAGGCTCAGGGAGGTATTTT	CASSLGSGRYF
.	TRBJ2-6	TRBD1	23	TRBV6-9	TGTGCCAGCAGTTATAGCCGAGGGATTAGGGCCGGGACAGGGATAGCTGGGGCCAACGTCCTGACTTTC	CASSYSRGIRAGTGIAGANVLTF
many	TRBJ2-7	.	14	TRBV18	TGTGCCAGCACAGATAGACGGATGCATTACGAGCAGTACTTC	CASTDRRMHYEQYF
many	TRBJ2-3	.	15	TRBV14	TGTGCCAGCAGCCGTCACGGTGGGAGCACAGATACGCAGTATTTT	CASSRHGGSTDTQYF
many	TRBJ1-2	.	15	TRBV5-1	TGCGCCAGCAGCTTTACAGGCGCCACGCTCTATGGCTACACCTTC	CASSFTGATLYGYTF
.	TRBJ2-1	TRBD2	18	TRBV4-2	TGTGCCAGCAGCCAAGGGACTAGCGGGGGGGCCTCCTACAATGAGCAGTTCTTC	CASSQGTSGGASYNEQFF
many	TRBJ2-2	TRBD1	15	TRBV7-9	TGTGCCAGCAGTTTCGACAGGGCGAACACCGGGGAGCTGTTTTTT	CASSFDRANTGELFF
many	TRBJ2-2	.	14	TRBV24-1	TGTGCCACCAGTGATTTGGGGGACACCGGGGAGCTGTTTTTT	CATSDLGDTGELFF
many	TRBJ1-3	.	15	TRBV5-1	TGCGCCAGCAGCGTGGAAGGCTTCTCTGGAAACACCATATATTTT	CASSVEGFSGNTIYF
many	TRBJ2-1	.	14	TRBV28	TGTGCCAGCAGCCCTACAGGTTCCTACAATGAGCAGTTCTTC	CASSPTGSYNEQFF
few	TRBJ2-6	.	16	TRBV15	TGTGCCACCAGCAGTGACAGAAGCTCTGGGGCCAACGTCCTGACTTTC	CATSSDRSSGANVLTF
many	TRBJ2-5	.	13	TRBV12-3/TRBV12-4	TGTGCCAGCAGTTGGACAGTCCAAGAGACCCAGTACTTC	CASSWTVQETQYF
many	TRBJ1-2	.	15	TRBV15	TGTGCCACCAGCAGAGATAGGAGTTCCCTTTATGGCTACACCTTC	CATSRDRSSLYGYTF